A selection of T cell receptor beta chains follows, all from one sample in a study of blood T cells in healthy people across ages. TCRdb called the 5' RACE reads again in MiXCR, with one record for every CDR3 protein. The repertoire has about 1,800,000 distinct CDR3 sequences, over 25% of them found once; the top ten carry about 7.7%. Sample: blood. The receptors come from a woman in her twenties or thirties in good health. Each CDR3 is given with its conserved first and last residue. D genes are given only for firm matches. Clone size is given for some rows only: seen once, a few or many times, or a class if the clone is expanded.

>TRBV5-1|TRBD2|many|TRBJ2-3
TGCGCCAGCAGTGTGATAGCGGGGGACATCACAGATACGCAGTATTTT
CASSVIAGDITDTQYF
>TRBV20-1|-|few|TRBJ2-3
TGCAGTGCTACTCAGGAAAGGATAGGAGATACGCAGTATTTT
CSATQERIGDTQYF
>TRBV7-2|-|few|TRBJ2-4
TGTGCCAGCAGCTTACACGACATTCAGTACTTC
CASSLHDIQYF
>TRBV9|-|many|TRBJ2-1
TGTGCCAGCAGCGTAGAAGCGGCAAACTACAATGAGCAGTTCTTC
CASSVEAANYNEQFF
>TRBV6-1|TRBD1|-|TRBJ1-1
TGTGCCAGCAGAGTGACAGGGTCTGCGAGCACTGAAGCTTTCTTT
CASRVTGSASTEAFF
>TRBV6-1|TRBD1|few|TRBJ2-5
TGTGCCAGCGTAAAGACAGGGGTTGGCGAGACCCAGTACTTC
CASVKTGVGETQYF
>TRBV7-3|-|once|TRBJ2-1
TGTGCCAGCAGCCCTGGGGGATCTACCTACAATGAGCAGTTCTTC
CASSPGGSTYNEQFF
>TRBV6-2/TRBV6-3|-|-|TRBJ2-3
TGTGCCAGCAACGACAGGTGGACAGATACGCAGTATTTT
CASNDRWTDTQYF
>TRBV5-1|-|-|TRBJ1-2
TGCGCCAGCAGCACCTCCCCGGTGATCGGGGGCGAGTCTGGCTACACCTTC
CASSTSPVIGGESGYTF
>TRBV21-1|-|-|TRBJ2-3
TGTGCCAGCAGCAAAGGGGAGGGATCAGATACGCAGTATTTT
CASSKGEGSDTQYF
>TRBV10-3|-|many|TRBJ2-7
TGTGCCATCAGTGAAAGTGGTTCAGGGTGGGAGCAGTACTTC
CAISESGSGWEQYF
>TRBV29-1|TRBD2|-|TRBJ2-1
TGCAGCGTTGAAGAGGGAGGGAATGAGCAGTTCTTC
CSVEEGGNEQFF
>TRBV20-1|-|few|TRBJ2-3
TGCAGTGCGCGGGCAACGACAGATACGCAGTATTTT
CSARATTDTQYF
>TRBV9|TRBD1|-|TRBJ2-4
TGTGCCAGCAGCGAGGGGGACAGGGGGCGTATGGTGGATGGGATTCAGTACTTC
CASSEGDRGRMVDGIQYF
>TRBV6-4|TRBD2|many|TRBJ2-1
TGTGCCAGCAGCCCGGGGGGACCCGACTACAATGAGCAGTTCTTC
CASSPGGPDYNEQFF
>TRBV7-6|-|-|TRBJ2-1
TGTGCCAGCAGCTTGGAGCCAGGCTCCAATGAGCAGTTCTTC
CASSLEPGSNEQFF
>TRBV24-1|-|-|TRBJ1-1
TGTGCCACCAGTGATGGCGGACTGAACACTGAAGCTTTCTTT
CATSDGGLNTEAFF
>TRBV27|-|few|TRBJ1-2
TGTGCCAGCAGTTATCAGTGGGACTATGGCTACACCTTC
CASSYQWDYGYTF
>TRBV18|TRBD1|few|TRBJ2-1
TGTGCCAGCTCGGAGGGACAGGGGACTTACAATGAGCAGTTCTTC
CASSEGQGTYNEQFF
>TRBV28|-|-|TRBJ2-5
TGTGCCAGCAGTTTAGTGGGGACACCTAAGCAGTACTTC
CASSLVGTPKQYF
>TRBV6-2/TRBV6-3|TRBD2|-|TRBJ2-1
TGTGCCAGCAGAGCTCCGGGACTAGCGGGACGGACCGGTGAGCAGTTCTTC
CASRAPGLAGRTGEQFF
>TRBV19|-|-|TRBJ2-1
TGTGCCAGTAGTTCAACCCCGATGAATGAGCAGTTCTTC
CASSSTPMNEQFF
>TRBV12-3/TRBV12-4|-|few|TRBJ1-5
TGTGCCAGCAGTTTTTTATCCGGTCAGCCCCAGCATTTT
CASSFLSGQPQHF
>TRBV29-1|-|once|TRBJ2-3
TGCAGCGTGACTGCGACAGTCACAGATACGCAGTATTTT
CSVTATVTDTQYF
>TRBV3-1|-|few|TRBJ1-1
TGTGCCAGCAGCCGGGATGAACGGAACACTGAAGCTTTCTTT
CASSRDERNTEAFF
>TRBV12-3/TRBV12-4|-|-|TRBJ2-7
TGTGCCAGCAGCGCTCAGGCGTACTCCTACGAGCAGTACTTC
CASSAQAYSYEQYF
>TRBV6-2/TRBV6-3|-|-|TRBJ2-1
TGTGCCAGCAGGGGTTTCCCCCGAACCCGCAATGAGCAGTTCTTC
CASRGFPRTRNEQFF
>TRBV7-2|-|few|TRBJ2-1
TGTGCCAGCAGCTTTGCTGGAGGCCCCGAGCAGTTCTTC
CASSFAGGPEQFF
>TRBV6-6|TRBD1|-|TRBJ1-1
TGTGCCGGCAGGGGGGTGAACACTGAAGCTTTCTTT
CAGRGVNTEAFF
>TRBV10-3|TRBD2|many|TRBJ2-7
TGTGCCATCAAAGAGGACTTAGCGGGAGGGCGCGAGCAGTACTTC
CAIKEDLAGGREQYF